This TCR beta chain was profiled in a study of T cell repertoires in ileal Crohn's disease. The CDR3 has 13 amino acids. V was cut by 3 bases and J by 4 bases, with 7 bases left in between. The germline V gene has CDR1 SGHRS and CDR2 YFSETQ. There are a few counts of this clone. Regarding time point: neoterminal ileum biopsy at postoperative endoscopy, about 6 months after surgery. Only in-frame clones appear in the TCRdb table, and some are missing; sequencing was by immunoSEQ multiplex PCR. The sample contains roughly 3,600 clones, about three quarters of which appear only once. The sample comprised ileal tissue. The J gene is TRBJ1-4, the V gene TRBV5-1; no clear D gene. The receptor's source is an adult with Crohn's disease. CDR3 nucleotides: TGCGCCAGCAGCTCAGTCGTTAATGAAAAACTGTTTTTT. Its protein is CASSSVVNEKLFF.